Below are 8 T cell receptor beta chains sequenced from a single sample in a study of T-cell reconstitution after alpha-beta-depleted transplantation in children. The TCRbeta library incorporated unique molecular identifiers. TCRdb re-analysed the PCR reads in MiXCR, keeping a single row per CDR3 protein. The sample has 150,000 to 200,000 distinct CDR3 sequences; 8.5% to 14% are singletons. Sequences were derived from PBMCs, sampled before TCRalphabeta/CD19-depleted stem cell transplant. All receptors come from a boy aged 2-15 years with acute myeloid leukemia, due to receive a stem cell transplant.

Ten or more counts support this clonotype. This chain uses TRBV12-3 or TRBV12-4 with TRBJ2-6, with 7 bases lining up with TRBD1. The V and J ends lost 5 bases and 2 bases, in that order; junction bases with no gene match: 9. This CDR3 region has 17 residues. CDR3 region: CASSLGQSSPGANVLTF. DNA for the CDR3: TGTGCCAGCAGTCTGGGACAGTCAAGTCCTGGGGCCAACGTCCTGACTTTC.

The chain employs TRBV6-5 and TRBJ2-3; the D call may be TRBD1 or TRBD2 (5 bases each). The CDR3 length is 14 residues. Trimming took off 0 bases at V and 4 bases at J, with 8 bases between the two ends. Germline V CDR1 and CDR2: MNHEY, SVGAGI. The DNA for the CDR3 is TGTGCCAGCAGTTACTCGGGACCTTCAGATACGCAGTATTTT. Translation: CASSYSGPSDTQYF.

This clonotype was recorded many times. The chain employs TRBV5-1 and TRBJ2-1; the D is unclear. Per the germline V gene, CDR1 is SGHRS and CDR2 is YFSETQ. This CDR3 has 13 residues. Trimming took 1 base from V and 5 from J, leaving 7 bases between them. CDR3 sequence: CASSLLINNEQFF. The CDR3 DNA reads TGCGCCAGCAGCTTGTTGATTAACAATGAGCAGTTCTTC.

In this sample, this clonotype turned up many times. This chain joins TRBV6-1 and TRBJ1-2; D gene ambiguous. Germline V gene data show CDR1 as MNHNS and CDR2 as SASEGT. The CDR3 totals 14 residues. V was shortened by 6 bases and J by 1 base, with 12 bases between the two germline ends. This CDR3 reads CASSTRSGNYGYTF. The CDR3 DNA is TGTGCCAGCAGCACCCGCTCTGGTAACTATGGCTACACCTTC.

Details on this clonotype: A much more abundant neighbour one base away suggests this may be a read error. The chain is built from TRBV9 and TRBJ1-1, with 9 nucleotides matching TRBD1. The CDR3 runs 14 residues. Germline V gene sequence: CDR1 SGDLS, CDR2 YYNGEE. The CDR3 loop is CTSSLTGGDTEAFF. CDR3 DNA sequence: TGTACCAGCAGCCTGACAGGGGGGGACACTGAAGCTTTCTTT.

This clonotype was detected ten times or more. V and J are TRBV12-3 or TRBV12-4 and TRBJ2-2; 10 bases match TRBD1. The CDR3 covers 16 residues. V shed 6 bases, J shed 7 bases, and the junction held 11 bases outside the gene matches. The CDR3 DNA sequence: TGTGCCAGCAGCCCACGGCCGACAGGGGGCGGCGGGGAGCTGTTTTTT. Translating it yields CASSPRPTGGGGELFF.

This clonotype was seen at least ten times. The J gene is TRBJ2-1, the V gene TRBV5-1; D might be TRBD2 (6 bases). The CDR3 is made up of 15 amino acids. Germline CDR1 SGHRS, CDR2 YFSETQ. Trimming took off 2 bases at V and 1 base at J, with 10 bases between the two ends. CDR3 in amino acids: CASSFPGASYNEQFF. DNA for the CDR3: TGCGCCAGCAGCTTCCCGGGAGCGTCCTACAATGAGCAGTTCTTC.

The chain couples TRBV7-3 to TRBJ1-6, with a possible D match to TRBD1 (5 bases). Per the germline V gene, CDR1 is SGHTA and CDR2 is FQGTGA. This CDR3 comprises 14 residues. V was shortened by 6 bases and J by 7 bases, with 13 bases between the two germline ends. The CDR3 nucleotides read TGTGCCAGCAGTCGCGGGGGGGAGAATTCACCCCTCCACTTT. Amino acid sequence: CASSRGGENSPLHF.